This T cell receptor beta chain was identified in a study of cytomegalovirus exposure and HLA in healthy donors. Use of 60 Vbeta and 13 Jbeta primers characterized the PCR. The table came from immunoSEQ multiplex PCR; TCRdb's copy has only in-frame clones and leaves some out. Of approximately 170,000 clones in the sample, approximately 84% were seen once. Concerning this clone: Relative to the germline gene, one junction end is altered; a read error may explain this.

Germline V CDR1 and CDR2: LGHNA, YSLEER. The CDR3 has 13 residues. This clonotype was sampled from a woman aged 50 to 65 in good health and CMV-seropositive. Sequenced material: PBMCs. The rearrangement uses TRBV4-3 and TRBJ1-1; no clear D. CDR3 nucleotide sequence: TGCGCCAGCAGCCAAGATTTACCAGGACTGGACCACTTT. Encoded protein: CASSQDLPGLDHF.